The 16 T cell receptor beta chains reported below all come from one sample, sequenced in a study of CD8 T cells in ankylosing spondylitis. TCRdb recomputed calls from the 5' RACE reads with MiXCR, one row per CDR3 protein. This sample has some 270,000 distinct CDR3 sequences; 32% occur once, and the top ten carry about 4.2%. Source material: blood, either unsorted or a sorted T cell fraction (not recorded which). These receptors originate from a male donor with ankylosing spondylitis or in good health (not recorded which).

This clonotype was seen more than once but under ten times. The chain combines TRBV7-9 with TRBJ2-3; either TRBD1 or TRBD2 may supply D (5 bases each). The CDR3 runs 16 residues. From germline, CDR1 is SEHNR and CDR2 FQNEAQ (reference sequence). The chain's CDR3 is CATATAAGGPTDTQYF. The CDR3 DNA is TGTGCGACCGCGACAGCTGCGGGCGGTCCCACAGATACGCAGTATTTT.

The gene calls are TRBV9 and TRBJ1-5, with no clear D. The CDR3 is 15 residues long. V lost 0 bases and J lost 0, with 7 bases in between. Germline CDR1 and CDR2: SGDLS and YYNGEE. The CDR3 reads CASSVGQDSNQPQHF. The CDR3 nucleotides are TGTGCCAGCAGCGTAGGACAAGATAGCAATCAGCCCCAGCATTTT.

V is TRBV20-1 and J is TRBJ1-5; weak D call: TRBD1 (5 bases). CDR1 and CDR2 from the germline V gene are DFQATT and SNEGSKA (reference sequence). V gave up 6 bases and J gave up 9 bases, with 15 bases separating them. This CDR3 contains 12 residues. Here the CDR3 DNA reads TGCAGTGCCCAACGGGGGATCCGGCCCCAGCATTTT. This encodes CSAQRGIRPQHF.

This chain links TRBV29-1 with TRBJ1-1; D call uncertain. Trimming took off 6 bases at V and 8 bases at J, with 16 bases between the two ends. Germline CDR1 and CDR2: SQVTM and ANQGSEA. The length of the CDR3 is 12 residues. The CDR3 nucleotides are TGCAGCGTCCGGGAATTGGGAGTGGAAGCTTTCTTT. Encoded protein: CSVRELGVEAFF.

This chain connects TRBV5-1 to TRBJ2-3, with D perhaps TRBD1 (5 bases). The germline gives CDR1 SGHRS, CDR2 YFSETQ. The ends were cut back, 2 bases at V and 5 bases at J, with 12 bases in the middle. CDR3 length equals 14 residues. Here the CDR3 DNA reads TGCGCCAGCAGCTTAGAAAGGGGCGTAGATACGCAGTATTTT. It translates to CASSLERGVDTQYF.

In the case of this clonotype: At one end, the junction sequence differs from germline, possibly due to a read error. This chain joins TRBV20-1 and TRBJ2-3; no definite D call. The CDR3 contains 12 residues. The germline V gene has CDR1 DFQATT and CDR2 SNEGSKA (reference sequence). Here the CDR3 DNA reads TGCAGTGCTAGAGCCAATGACTTAGTTAAGCATTTT. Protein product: CSARANDLVKHF.

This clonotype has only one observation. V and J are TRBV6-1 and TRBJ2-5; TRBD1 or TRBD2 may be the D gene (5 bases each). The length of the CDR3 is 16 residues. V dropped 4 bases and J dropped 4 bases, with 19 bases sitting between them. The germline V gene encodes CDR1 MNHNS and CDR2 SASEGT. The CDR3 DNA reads TGTGCCAGCAGTGGAATCCGGGACCTCGGGCGAGAGACCCAGTACTTC. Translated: CASSGIRDLGRETQYF.

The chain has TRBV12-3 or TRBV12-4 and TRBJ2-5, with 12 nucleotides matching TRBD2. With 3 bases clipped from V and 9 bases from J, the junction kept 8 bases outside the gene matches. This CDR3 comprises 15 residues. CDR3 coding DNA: TGTGCCAGCAGTTTGCAACTAGCGGGGGGCGATCCCCAGTACTTC. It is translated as CASSLQLAGGDPQYF.

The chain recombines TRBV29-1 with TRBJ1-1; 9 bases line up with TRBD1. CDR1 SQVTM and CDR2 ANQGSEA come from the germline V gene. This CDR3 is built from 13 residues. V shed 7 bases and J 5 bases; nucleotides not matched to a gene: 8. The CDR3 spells CSDTGGAGTEAFF. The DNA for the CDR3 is TGCAGCGACACAGGGGGCGCAGGAACTGAAGCTTTCTTT.

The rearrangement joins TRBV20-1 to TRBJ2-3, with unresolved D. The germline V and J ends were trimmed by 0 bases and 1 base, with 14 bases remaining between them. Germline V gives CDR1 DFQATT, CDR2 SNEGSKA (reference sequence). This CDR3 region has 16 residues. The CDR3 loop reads CSARDPGSSGTDTQYF. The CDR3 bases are TGCAGTGCTAGAGATCCTGGTAGCTCAGGCACAGATACGCAGTATTTT.

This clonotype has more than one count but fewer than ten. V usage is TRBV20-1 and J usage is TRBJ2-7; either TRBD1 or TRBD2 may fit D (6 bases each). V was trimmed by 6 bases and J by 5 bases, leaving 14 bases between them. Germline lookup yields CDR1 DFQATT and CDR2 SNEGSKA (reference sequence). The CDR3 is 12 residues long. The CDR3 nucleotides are TGCAGTGCGATGAAGGGGGGCGACGAGCAGTACTTC. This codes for CSAMKGGDEQYF.

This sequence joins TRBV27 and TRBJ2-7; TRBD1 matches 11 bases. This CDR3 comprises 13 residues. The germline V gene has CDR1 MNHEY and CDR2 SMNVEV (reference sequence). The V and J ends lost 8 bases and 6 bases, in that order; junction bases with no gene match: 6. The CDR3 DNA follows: TGTGCCAGCGGACAGGGGGCTTGGTCCGAGCAGTACTTC. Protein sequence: CASGQGAWSEQYF.

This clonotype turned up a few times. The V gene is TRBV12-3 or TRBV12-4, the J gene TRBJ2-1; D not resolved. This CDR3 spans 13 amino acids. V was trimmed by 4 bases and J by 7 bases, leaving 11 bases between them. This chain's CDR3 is CASSSLPGNEQFF. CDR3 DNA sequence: TGTGCCAGCAGTTCCCTACCCGGAAATGAGCAGTTCTTC.

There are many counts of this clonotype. The CDR3 region is CSASLLALDREKLFF. The CDR3 DNA is TGCAGTGCTAGTCTGTTGGCACTAGATAGGGAAAAACTGTTTTTT. The V gene is TRBV20-1, the J gene TRBJ1-4; D gene ambiguous. Trimming pared 3 bases from V and 8 bases from J, leaving 19 bases between. Germline V lookup: CDR1 DFQATT, CDR2 SNEGSKA (reference sequence). CDR3 length equals 15 residues.

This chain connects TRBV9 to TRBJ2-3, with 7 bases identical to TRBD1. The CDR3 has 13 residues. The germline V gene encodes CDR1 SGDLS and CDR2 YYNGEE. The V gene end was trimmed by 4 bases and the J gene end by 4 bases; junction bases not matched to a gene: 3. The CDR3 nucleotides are TGTGCCAGCAGCCGTGGGACAGCAGATACGCAGTATTTT. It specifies CASSRGTADTQYF.

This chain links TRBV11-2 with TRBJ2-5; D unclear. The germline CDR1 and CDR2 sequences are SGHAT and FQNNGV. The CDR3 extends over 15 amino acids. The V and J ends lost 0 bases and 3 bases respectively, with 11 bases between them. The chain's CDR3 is CASSLDWGREETQYF. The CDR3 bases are TGTGCCAGCAGCTTAGATTGGGGTAGGGAAGAGACCCAGTACTTC.